This entry features one T cell receptor (beta chain) sequence. The trim removed 4 bases at V and 4 bases at J, leaving 10 bases unmatched. Germline V CDR1 and CDR2: SGHAT, FQNNGV. The CDR3 runs 16 residues. The protocol was immunoSEQ multiplex PCR, while the TCRdb copy is restricted to in-frame clones and leaves out a portion. The sample holds about 410,000 clones, approximately 90% seen once. This sample was included in a study of Ad26.COV2.S vaccination and SARS-CoV-2 variants. As to treatment: about 20 received Ad26.COV2.S at low or high dose, single or two shots; about 5 received placebo; per-sample allocation not given. Sampling took place 63 days after the first vaccine or placebo injection.

Specimen: peripheral blood, collected in a trial of Ad26.COV2.S vaccine versus placebo. This chain uses TRBV11-2 with TRBJ2-1; the match to TRBD2 covers 7 bases. This receptor was taken from a person aged 18-60 years who received the Ad26.COV2.S COVID-19 vaccine or a placebo. As DNA, the CDR3 is TGTGCCAGCAGCTCGGCCTCGGGACTAATATACAATGAGCAGTTCTTC. Its translation is CASSSASGLIYNEQFF.